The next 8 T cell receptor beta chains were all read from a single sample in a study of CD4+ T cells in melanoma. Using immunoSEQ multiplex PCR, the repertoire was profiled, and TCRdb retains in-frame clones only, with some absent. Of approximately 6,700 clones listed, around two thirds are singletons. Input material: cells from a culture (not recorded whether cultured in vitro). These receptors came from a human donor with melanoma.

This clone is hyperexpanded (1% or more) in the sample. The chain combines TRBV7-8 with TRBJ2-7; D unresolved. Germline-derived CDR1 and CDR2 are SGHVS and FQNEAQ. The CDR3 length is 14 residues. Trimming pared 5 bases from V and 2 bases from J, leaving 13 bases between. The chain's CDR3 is CASSTQTGTYEQYF. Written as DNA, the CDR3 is TGTGCCAGCAGCACCCAGACCGGAACCTACGAGCAGTACTTC.

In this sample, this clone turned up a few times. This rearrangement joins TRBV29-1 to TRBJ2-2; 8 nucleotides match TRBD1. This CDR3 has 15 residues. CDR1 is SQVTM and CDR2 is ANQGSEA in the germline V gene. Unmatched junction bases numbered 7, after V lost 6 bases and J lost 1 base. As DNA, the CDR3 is TGCAGCGTCGATCAGGGGGCCTTGAACACCGGGGAGCTGTTTTTT. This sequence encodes CSVDQGALNTGELFF.

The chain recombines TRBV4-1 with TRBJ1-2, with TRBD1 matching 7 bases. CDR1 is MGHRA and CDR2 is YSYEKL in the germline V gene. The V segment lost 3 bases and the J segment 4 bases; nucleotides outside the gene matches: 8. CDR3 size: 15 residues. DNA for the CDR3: TGCGCCAGCAGCCACAAAACCGGGACAGCCTATGGCTACACCTTC. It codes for CASSHKTGTAYGYTF.

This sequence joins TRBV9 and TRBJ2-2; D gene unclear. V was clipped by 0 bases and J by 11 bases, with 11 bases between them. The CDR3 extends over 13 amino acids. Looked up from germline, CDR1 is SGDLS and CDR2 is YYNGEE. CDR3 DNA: TGTGCCAGCAGCGTAGGAACCTTGGGAGAGCTGTTTTTT. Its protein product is CASSVGTLGELFF.

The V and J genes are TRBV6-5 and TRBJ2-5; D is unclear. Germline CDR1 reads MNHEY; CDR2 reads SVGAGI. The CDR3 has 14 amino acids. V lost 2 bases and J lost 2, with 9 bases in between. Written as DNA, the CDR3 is TGTGCCAGCAGTTACGAGTATAAGCAAGAGACCCAGTACTTC. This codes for CASSYEYKQETQYF.

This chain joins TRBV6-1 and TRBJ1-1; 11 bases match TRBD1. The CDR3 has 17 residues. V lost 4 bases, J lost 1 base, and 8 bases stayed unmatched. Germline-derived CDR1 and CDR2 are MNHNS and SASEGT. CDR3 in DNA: TGTGCCAGCAGTGCTACCCGGACAGGGGGCGAGAACACTGAAGCTTTCTTT. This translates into CASSATRTGGENTEAFF.

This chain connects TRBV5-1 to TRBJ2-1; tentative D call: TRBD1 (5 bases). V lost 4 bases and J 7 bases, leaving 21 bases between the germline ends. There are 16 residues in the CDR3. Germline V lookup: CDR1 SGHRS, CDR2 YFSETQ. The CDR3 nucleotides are TGCGCCAGCAGCCAAAGGGCAGGACAACATGGGAATGAGCAGTTCTTC. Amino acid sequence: CASSQRAGQHGNEQFF.

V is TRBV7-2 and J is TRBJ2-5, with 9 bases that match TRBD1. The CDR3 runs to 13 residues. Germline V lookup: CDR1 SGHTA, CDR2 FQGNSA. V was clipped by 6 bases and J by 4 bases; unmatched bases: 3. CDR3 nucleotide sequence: TGTGCCAGCAGTCGGACAGGGGCAGAGACCCAGTACTTC. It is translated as CASSRTGAETQYF.